This T cell receptor beta chain comes out of a study of T cell changes during pregnancy in multiple sclerosis. Assay used: immunoSEQ multiplex PCR; TCRdb lists only in-frame clones, some missing. The data contain just over 50,000 clones, roughly 94% of them singletons. The CDR3 extends over 16 amino acids. V shed 5 bases and J 1 base; nucleotides not matched to a gene: 9. The germline gives CDR1 MNHEY, CDR2 SMNVEV (reference sequence). The chain combines TRBV27 with TRBJ2-3; TRBD1 matches 7 bases. The sequencing used CD4+ T cells from peripheral blood mononuclear cells, collected in the second trimester of pregnancy. The sequence came from a female donor with multiple sclerosis, enrolled in a pregnancy study. The CDR3 DNA reads TGTGCCAGCAGTCGCCAGACAGGGCGGGGCACAGATACGCAGTATTTT. Translation gives CASSRQTGRGTDTQYF.